The 29 T cell receptor beta chains presented below share a single source sample, sequenced in a study of blood T cell repertoires in COVID-19 (dated by TCRdb to the early 2020s). Receptors were amplified or captured by the immunoSEQ multiplex PCR assay. As stored in TCRdb, this immuneACCESS dataset retains in-frame rearrangements with V and J assigned. A fraction of the clones does not appear; measured against another copy, unresolved V genes explain less than half of the discrepancy, and the remainder lacks a known reason. This sample comprises under 300,000 clones, around 90% of them detected only once. Together, the top ten hold 2% to 2.5% of the sample. The sample was PBMCs or T cells enriched from blood (not recorded which). These receptors were obtained from a woman aged 55-69 years in a cohort exposed to, infected with or recovered from COVID-19 (not recorded which).

The chain combines TRBV5-4 with TRBJ2-5, with a possible D match to TRBD2 (6 bases). This CDR3 is built from 13 residues. The ends were cut back, 0 bases at V and 5 bases at J, with 8 bases in the middle. CDR1 and CDR2 (germline): SGHNT, YYREEE (reference sequence). CDR3 region: CASSLAGVETQYF. For the CDR3, the DNA is TGTGCCAGCAGCTTGGCGGGAGTGGAGACCCAGTACTTC.

This CDR3 reads CASSLPGQGLEKLFF. The DNA of the CDR3 is TGTGCCAGCAGTCTCCCGGGACAGGGGCTCGAAAAACTGTTTTTT. The chain links TRBV28 to TRBJ1-4, with 10 nucleotides matching TRBD1. Looked up from germline, CDR1 is MDHEN and CDR2 is SYDVKM. The CDR3 loop spans 15 amino acids. The J segment lost 8 bases and the V segment lost 5 bases, leaving 8 bases of the junction unmatched.

This clone came up a few times. The chain employs TRBV19 and TRBJ1-5; tentative D call: TRBD1 (6 bases). The CDR3 is 13 residues long. CDR1 and CDR2 (germline): LNHDA, SQIVND (reference sequence). With 8 bases removed from V and 0 bases from J, the gap between germline ends came to 8 bases. This CDR3 reads CASRQDSNQPQHF. The CDR3, as DNA: TGTGCCAGTCGACAGGATAGCAATCAGCCCCAGCATTTT.

Details on this clone: Germline is not matched at one junction end, which may reflect a read error. V and J are TRBV20-1 and TRBJ1-1; a weak D match, TRBD1 (6 bases). Germline CDR1 DFQATT, CDR2 SNEGSKA (reference sequence). This CDR3 is 11 amino acids long. CDR3 loop: CSARGGTPFNF. For the CDR3, the DNA is TGCAGTGCCAGAGGGGGGACACCCTTTAACTTT.

The chain couples TRBV28 to TRBJ2-2; 10 nucleotides match TRBD2. The CDR3 length is 19 residues. Germline trimming cut 0 bases from V and 1 base from J; bases unmatched to any gene: 8. Germline CDR1 is MDHEN and CDR2 is SYDVKM. In DNA, the CDR3 is TGTGCCAGCAGTTTATGGTTTAGCGGGAGGAATCTGAACACCGGGGAGCTGTTTTTT. Protein sequence: CASSLWFSGRNLNTGELFF.

This chain joins TRBV11-3 and TRBJ2-1; TRBD2 agrees at 10 bases. The CDR3 is 13 residues long. Trimming cost V 5 bases and J 6 bases; bases outside gene matches: 1. Germline V CDR1 and CDR2: SGHNT, YENEEA. CDR3 sequence reads: CASSRTSGNEQFF. CDR3 sequence (DNA): TGTGCCAGCAGCCGGACTAGCGGCAATGAGCAGTTCTTC.

This sequence joins TRBV6-2 or TRBV6-3 and TRBJ2-7, with TRBD2 matching 9 bases. The CDR3 runs to 14 residues. V gave up 2 bases and J gave up 6 bases; unmatched junction bases: 5. Germline CDR1 MNHEY, CDR2 SVGEGT. CDR3 amino acids: CASSYKRGAVEQYF. The CDR3 DNA sequence: TGTGCCAGCAGTTACAAGCGGGGGGCGGTCGAGCAGTACTTC.

The genes are TRBV27 and TRBJ2-7; TRBD2 matches 12 bases. Germline CDR1 reads MNHEY; CDR2 reads SMNVEV (reference sequence). This CDR3 spans 15 amino acids. The J segment lost 7 bases and the V segment lost 6 bases, leaving 10 bases of the junction unmatched. The CDR3 DNA reads as TGTGCCAGCAGGAGACTAGCGGGAGAACTTAATGAGCAGTACTTC. This encodes CASRRLAGELNEQYF.

This clone was seen once. The V gene is TRBV2, the J gene TRBJ2-7; 10 bases align to TRBD2. Germline loops: CDR1 SNHLY, CDR2 FYNNEI. The length of the CDR3 is 14 residues. The ends lost 4 bases at V and 7 bases at J; junction bases unmatched: 7. The CDR3: CASSVSGRVEEQYF. The CDR3 DNA sequence: TGTGCCAGCAGTGTGAGCGGGAGGGTGGAGGAGCAGTACTTC.

V usage is TRBV5-1 and J usage is TRBJ2-7, with D possibly matching TRBD2 (6 bases). The CDR3 consists of 17 residues. Germline lookup yields CDR1 SGHRS and CDR2 YFSETQ. V dropped 4 bases and J dropped 2 bases, with 22 bases sitting between them. CDR3: CASSLQVTGRTTYEQYF. CDR3 sequence (DNA): TGCGCCAGCAGCCTACAAGTGACGGGACGGACTACCTACGAGCAGTACTTC.

This clone has just one count. The chain combines TRBV21-1 with TRBJ2-3; the table's D call, TRBD2, was not checked against the DNA. TRBV21-1 is a documented pseudogene. The CDR3 is made up of 17 amino acids. The DNA for the CDR3 is TGTGCCAGCAGCAAAGCGCTAGTGGCGGGGCCCACAGATACGCAGTATTTT. This translates into CASSKALVAGPTDTQYF.

This clone was detected only once. The rearrangement uses TRBV4-1 and TRBJ2-1; 14 bases line up with TRBD2. The V gene end was trimmed by 0 bases and the J gene end by 7 bases; junction bases not matched to a gene: 2. CDR1 is MGHRA, CDR2 YSYEKL, per germline. CDR3 size: 16 residues. The CDR3 region is CASSQEGLAGVNEQFF. The CDR3, as DNA: TGCGCCAGCAGCCAAGAGGGACTAGCGGGAGTTAATGAGCAGTTCTTC.

CDR3 sequence reads: CASSSSTAGVGNTIYF. In nucleotides, the CDR3 is TGTGCCAGCAGCTCAAGCACGGCAGGGGTAGGAAACACCATATATTTT. J is TRBJ1-3 and V is TRBV11-2, with D maybe TRBD1 (6 bases). The CDR3 loop spans 16 amino acids. With 4 bases removed from V and 4 bases from J, the gap between germline ends came to 17 bases. From germline, CDR1 is SGHAT and CDR2 FQNNGV.

The chain couples TRBV5-1 to TRBJ2-5, with TRBD2 matching over 13 bases. J was trimmed by 5 bases and V by 0 bases; bases with no gene match: 7. Germline CDR1 reads SGHRS; CDR2 reads YFSETQ. The CDR3 spans 17 residues. CDR3 nucleotides: TGCGCCAGCAGCTTGGGCGGACTAGCGGGAGCAGGGGAGACCCAGTACTTC. Its translation: CASSLGGLAGAGETQYF.

DNA of the CDR3: TGTGCCAGCAGGGCTACAGGGGGCGCATTTCAAGAGACCCAGTACTTC. Residues: CASRATGGAFQETQYF. V usage is TRBV28 and J usage is TRBJ2-5; 9 bases fit TRBD1. Germline CDR1 is MDHEN and CDR2 is SYDVKM. The CDR3 spans 16 residues. The V and J ends lost 6 bases and 2 bases, in that order; junction bases with no gene match: 10.

This clone was recorded many times. CDR3 sequence (DNA): TGTGCCAGCAGCCCGGGACAGGGCCACACTGAAGCTTTCTTT. Residues: CASSPGQGHTEAFF. The chain has TRBV7-3 and TRBJ1-1, with TRBD1 identical over 9 bases. Germline assignment: CDR1 SGHTA and CDR2 FQGTGA. CDR3 size: 14 residues. Losses at the gene ends were 5 bases for V and 3 bases for J; bases not matched to a gene: 4.

This clone was recorded once. The chain links TRBV4-2 to TRBJ2-5, with a weak D call TRBD1 (6 bases). CDR3 length: 14 amino acids. The V end lost 1 base, the J end lost 5 bases, and 11 bases lay between the germline ends. CDR1 is LGHNA and CDR2 is YNFKEQ in the germline V gene. The CDR3, as DNA: TGTGCCAGCAGCCAAGGACAGGCTTCGGAGACCCAGTACTTC. It is translated as CASSQGQASETQYF.

This clone was recorded only once. The chain is built from TRBV24-1 and TRBJ2-6, with D possibly being TRBD1 (6 bases). The CDR3 is 15 residues long. CDR1 KGHDR and CDR2 SFDVKD come from the germline V gene. The V gene lost 3 bases and the J gene lost 2 bases, with 7 bases spanning the gap. CDR3 residues: CATSDPGAGANVLTF. CDR3 in DNA: TGTGCCACCAGTGATCCAGGGGCTGGGGCCAACGTCCTGACTTTC.

This chain joins TRBV4-2 and TRBJ2-1; 10 bases fit TRBD2. Germline V gene data show CDR1 as LGHNA and CDR2 as YNFKEQ. This CDR3 comprises 17 residues. With 4 bases clipped from V and 0 bases from J, the junction kept 6 bases outside the gene matches. The CDR3: CASSPRASGSSYNEQFF. The DNA of the CDR3 is TGTGCCAGCAGCCCCCGCGCTAGCGGGAGCTCCTACAATGAGCAGTTCTTC.

The chain combines TRBV4-3 with TRBJ1-3; 7 nucleotides agree with TRBD1. The CDR3 has 17 amino acids. V trimming: 0 bases; J trimming: 0 bases; junction bases outside the gene matches: 5. Germline values: CDR1 LGHNA, CDR2 YSLEER. The CDR3 sequence: CASSQDTGVYSGNTIYF. In DNA, the CDR3 is TGCGCCAGCAGCCAAGATACAGGGGTTTACTCTGGAAACACCATATATTTT.

This CDR3 is CASSESGRAWETQYF. The DNA of the CDR3 is TGTGCCAGCAGTGAAAGTGGGAGGGCCTGGGAGACCCAGTACTTC. The chain employs TRBV6-1 and TRBJ2-5; 7 bases map to TRBD2. CDR3 size: 15 residues. The J segment lost 5 bases and the V segment lost 2 bases, leaving 8 bases of the junction unmatched. The germline gives CDR1 MNHNS, CDR2 SASEGT.

V and J are TRBV4-3 and TRBJ1-2; 9 nucleotides agree with TRBD1. Trimming removed 1 base from V and 5 bases from J; junction bases left unmatched: 5. The germline gives CDR1 LGHNA, CDR2 YSLEER. This CDR3 is built from 15 residues. DNA of the CDR3: TGCGCCAGCAGCCAAGCGACAGGGGGAGGGTATGGCTACACCTTC. Translating it yields CASSQATGGGYGYTF.

The chain employs TRBV29-1 and TRBJ2-7; possible D gene TRBD2, 5 bases. Germline lookup yields CDR1 SQVTM and CDR2 ANQGSEA. Trimming took 7 bases from V and 2 from J, leaving 18 bases between them. This CDR3 region has 14 residues. Written as DNA, the CDR3 is TGCAGCGCCGTCGGGGATTCCCCCCCCTACGAGCAGTACTTC. Its translation: CSAVGDSPPYEQYF.

The chain carries TRBV5-4 and TRBJ2-2; 7 positions agree with TRBD2. Germline V gives CDR1 SGHNT, CDR2 YYREEE (reference sequence). The CDR3 spans 15 residues. The J segment lost 3 bases and the V segment lost 4 bases, leaving 6 bases of the junction unmatched. This CDR3 is CASSRAGVDTGELFF. The CDR3, as DNA: TGTGCCAGCAGCCGGGCGGGGGTGGACACCGGGGAGCTGTTTTTT.

The J gene is TRBJ1-6, the V gene TRBV28; 7 bases agree with TRBD1. CDR1 and CDR2 (germline): MDHEN, SYDVKM. CDR3 length: 16 amino acids. Trimming took 7 bases from V and 8 from J; bases not matched to a gene: 14. The CDR3 spells CASTPPHRGHYSPLHF. The CDR3 nucleotides are TGTGCCAGCACCCCTCCCCACAGGGGTCATTATTCACCCCTCCACTTT.

The chain uses TRBV18 and TRBJ2-3; 12 bases fit TRBD1. Germline V gives CDR1 KGHSH, CDR2 LQKENI. The V segment lost 4 bases and the J segment 2 bases; nucleotides outside the gene matches: 7. The CDR3 length is 17 residues. CDR3 residues: CASSLSGTGGITDTQYF. CDR3 nucleotides: TGTGCCAGCTCACTATCCGGGACAGGGGGCATCACAGATACGCAGTATTTT.

The chain recombines TRBV28 with TRBJ1-2; the match to TRBD1 covers 7 bases. This CDR3 is 15 amino acids long. J gave up 5 bases and V 5 bases, and 11 bases lay outside the gene matches. CDR1 MDHEN and CDR2 SYDVKM come from the germline V gene. The CDR3 DNA follows: TGTGCCAGCAGTCCCAATCTAGGGGGCGCGTATGGCTACACCTTC. It is translated as CASSPNLGGAYGYTF.

The J gene is TRBJ2-3, the V gene TRBV16; 8 nucleotides align to TRBD2. From germline, CDR1 is KGHSY and CDR2 FQNENV. The V gene end was trimmed by 6 bases and the J gene end by 2 bases; junction bases not matched to a gene: 13. The CDR3 runs 17 residues. The CDR3 reads CASSRGTSGAYTDTQYF. The CDR3 DNA is TGTGCCAGCAGTCGGGGAACTAGCGGAGCGTACACAGATACGCAGTATTTT. Combining the CDR3 with reference TRBV16 and TRBJ2-3 gives the whole variable domain GEEVAQTPKHLVRGEGQKAKLYCAPIKGHSYVFWYQQVLKNEFKFLISFQNENVFDETGMPKERFSAKCLPNSPCSLEIQATKLEDSAVYFCASSRGTSGAYTDTQYFGPGTRLTVL.

This clone showed up just once. The chain is built from TRBV5-6 and TRBJ2-7, with a possible D match to TRBD2 (5 bases). This CDR3 has 16 amino acids. Trimming pared 4 bases from V and 0 bases from J, leaving 17 bases between. Germline V gene lookup returns CDR1 SGHDT and CDR2 YYEEEE. CDR3 coding DNA: TGTGCCAGCAGCCCCTTGGGAGTTCTCTCCTCCTACGAGCAGTACTTC. This codes for CASSPLGVLSSYEQYF.